This T cell receptor beta chain was retrieved from a study of T cells of healthy individuals. This clonotype was detected many times. The CDR3 runs to 16 residues. V was cut by 1 base and J by 0 bases, with 10 bases left in between. The germline gives CDR1 SGHVS, CDR2 FNYEAQ. TCRdb itself ran the 5' RACE reads through MiXCR, one entry per CDR3 protein. The table records about 53,000 distinct CDR3 sequences, under 15% of them present only once. This chain links TRBV7-6 with TRBJ2-1; a weak D match, TRBD2 (5 bases). The receptor comes from a human donor in good health. CDR3 nucleotide sequence: TGTGCCAGCAGCTTAGGCTCGGGGAGCTCCTACAATGAGCAGTTCTTC. Amino acids: CASSLGSGSSYNEQFF.